A single sample gave rise to the 10 T cell receptor beta chains below, sequenced in a study of CD8 T cells in ankylosing spondylitis. Whole-study findings and limits: What seemed typical of ankylosing spondylitis blood was a TCR beta motif built from about eight highly homologous variants.

TCRdb called the 5' RACE reads again in MiXCR, with one record for every CDR3 protein. The sample has 400,000 or so distinct CDR3 sequences; approximately 26% are singletons. Which antigens these TCRs recognize remains unknown. The sequenced material came from blood, either unsorted or a sorted T cell fraction (not recorded which). The receptors here all came from a male donor with ankylosing spondylitis.

V and J are TRBV10-3 and TRBJ1-6; no firm D call. Germline CDR1 reads ENHRY; CDR2 reads SYGVKD. The CDR3 has 13 amino acids. V lost 3 bases and J 7 bases, leaving 7 bases between the germline ends. DNA for the CDR3: TGTGCCATCAGTGAAATAGGAAATTCACCCCTCCACTTT. This gives the protein CAISEIGNSPLHF.

This clonotype has at least ten counts. The chain carries TRBV7-6 and TRBJ2-1; 7 bases match TRBD2. The CDR3 is made up of 15 amino acids. The germline gives CDR1 SGHVS, CDR2 FNYEAQ. V lost 6 bases to trimming and J lost 0 bases; unmatched junction nucleotides: 5. The CDR3 region is CASSMAGDSYNEQFF. The CDR3 nucleotides read TGTGCCAGCAGTATGGCGGGGGACTCCTACAATGAGCAGTTCTTC.

The chain recombines TRBV4-2 with TRBJ1-4, with 9 bases that match TRBD1. The CDR3 is 19 amino acids. V was pared by 3 bases and J by 5 bases, with 16 bases of the junction left unmatched. Germline V gene sequence: CDR1 LGHNA, CDR2 YNFKEQ. Here the CDR3 DNA reads TGTGCCAGCAGCCAGGAAGTCCGAAGTTCTGGGACAGGGAATGAAAAACTGTTTTTT. Translating it yields CASSQEVRSSGTGNEKLFF.

This clonotype has a handful of counts. The V call is TRBV12-3 or TRBV12-4, the J call TRBJ1-6; TRBD1 might be the D (5 bases). The ends were cut back, 6 bases at V and 10 bases at J, with 16 bases in the middle. The CDR3 length is 14 residues. This CDR3 is CASRGGPGYSPLHF. DNA for the CDR3: TGTGCCAGCAGAGGAGGGCCAGGGTACTCACCCCTCCACTTT.

This clonotype was counted ten times or more. This rearrangement joins TRBV20-1 to TRBJ2-5, with 9 bases aligning to TRBD2. Germline V gives CDR1 DFQATT, CDR2 SNEGSKA (reference sequence). The CDR3 covers 15 residues. V shed 3 bases, J shed 2 bases, and the junction held 7 bases outside the gene matches. As DNA, the CDR3 is TGCAGTGCTAGGACTAGCGGATACCTACAAGAGACCCAGTACTTC. Translated: CSARTSGYLQETQYF.

V gene TRBV7-9 combines with J gene TRBJ2-7; D gene uncertain. The ends were cut back, 4 bases at V and 4 bases at J, with 11 bases in the middle. CDR1 SEHNR and CDR2 FQNEAQ come from the germline V gene (reference sequence). CDR3 size: 13 residues. As DNA, the CDR3 is TGTGCCAGCAGCTCCGACGGAGTGTACGAGCAGTACGTC. It is translated as CASSSDGVYEQYV.

The rearrangement uses TRBV12-3 or TRBV12-4 and TRBJ1-1, with 7 positions matching TRBD1. This CDR3 contains 13 residues. The V segment lost 3 bases and the J segment 12 bases; nucleotides outside the gene matches: 10. The CDR3 spells CASSFWEQGYPFF. The CDR3 DNA reads TGTGCCAGCAGTTTTTGGGAACAGGGGTATCCTTTCTTT.

This clonotype was seen at least ten times. The chain has TRBV7-9 and TRBJ2-5; tentatively, D is TRBD1 (6 bases). CDR3 length equals 17 residues. V was clipped by 2 bases and J by 5 bases, with 21 bases between them. Germline V gene sequence: CDR1 SEHNR, CDR2 FQNEAQ (reference sequence). In DNA form, the CDR3 reads TGTGCCAGCAGCTTATATCCGGACAGCATCCCGGGGGAGACCCAGTACTTC. Residues: CASSLYPDSIPGETQYF.

The chain recombines TRBV20-1 with TRBJ2-5; 8 nucleotides match TRBD2. The V gene's germline CDR1 is DFQATT and CDR2 SNEGSKA (reference sequence). V gave up 8 bases and J gave up 3 bases; unmatched junction bases: 2. The CDR3 has 11 residues. CDR3 residues: CSRAGEETQYF. The CDR3 coding sequence is TGCAGTCGAGCGGGAGAAGAGACCCAGTACTTC.

The chain combines TRBV11-2 with TRBJ2-2, with 7 bases that match TRBD1. This CDR3 comprises 15 residues. CDR1 and CDR2 (germline): SGHAT, FQNNGV. Germline trimming cut 5 bases from V and 4 bases from J; bases unmatched to any gene: 7. The CDR3 is CASSPTGATTGELFF. CDR3 nucleotides: TGTGCCAGCAGCCCAACAGGGGCGACCACCGGGGAGCTGTTTTTT.